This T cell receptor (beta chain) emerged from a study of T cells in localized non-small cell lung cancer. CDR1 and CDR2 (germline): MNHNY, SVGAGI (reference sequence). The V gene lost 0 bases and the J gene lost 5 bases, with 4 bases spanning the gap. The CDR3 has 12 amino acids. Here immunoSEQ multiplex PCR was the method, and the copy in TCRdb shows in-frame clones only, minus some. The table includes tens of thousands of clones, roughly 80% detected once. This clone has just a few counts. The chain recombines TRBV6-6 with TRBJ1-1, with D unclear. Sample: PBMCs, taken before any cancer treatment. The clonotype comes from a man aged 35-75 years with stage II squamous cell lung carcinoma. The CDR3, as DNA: TGTGCCAGCAGTTACTCGAGTACTGAAGCTTTCTTT. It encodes CASSYSSTEAFF.